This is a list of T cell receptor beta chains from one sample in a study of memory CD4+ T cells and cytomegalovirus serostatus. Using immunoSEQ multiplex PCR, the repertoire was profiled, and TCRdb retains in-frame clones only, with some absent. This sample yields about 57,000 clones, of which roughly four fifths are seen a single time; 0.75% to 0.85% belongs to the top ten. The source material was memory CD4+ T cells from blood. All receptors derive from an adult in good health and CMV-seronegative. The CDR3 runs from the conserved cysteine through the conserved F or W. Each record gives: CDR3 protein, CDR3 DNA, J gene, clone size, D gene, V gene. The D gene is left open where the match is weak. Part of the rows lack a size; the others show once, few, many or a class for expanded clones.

CASSPGTSGVRPYEQYF TGCGCCAGCAGCCCGGGGACTAGCGGGGTTCGCCCCTACGAGCAGTACTTC TRBJ2-7 - TRBD2 TRBV5-1
CASSPRWGEQFF TGTGCCAGCAGTCCCCGGTGGGGGGAGCAGTTCTTC TRBJ2-1 few - TRBV28
CAISSGTGVGNEQFF TGTGCCATCAGCTCCGGGACAGGTGTAGGCAATGAGCAGTTCTTC TRBJ2-1 - TRBD1 TRBV10-3
CSVTGVAAFF TGCAGCGTTACAGGGGTGGCAGCTTTCTTT TRBJ1-1 few TRBD1 TRBV29-1
CASSTTSLLVHGEQFF TGTGCCAGCTCAACAACCTCACTGTTGGTGCATGGTGAGCAGTTCTTC TRBJ2-1 - - TRBV18
CASSLSFSGQETQYF TGTGCCAGCAGTTTATCGTTCAGCGGCCAAGAGACCCAGTACTTC TRBJ2-5 - - TRBV27
CASGRETQYF TGTGCCAGCGGCCGGGAGACCCAGTACTTC TRBJ2-5 - - TRBV28
CAIRDPGGDTQYF TGTGCCATCAGGGACCCTGGGGGCGATACGCAGTATTTT TRBJ2-3 - - TRBV10-3
CASSLGTASNPYEQYF TGTGCCAGCAGCTTAGGGACAGCCTCAAATCCCTACGAGCAGTACTTC TRBJ2-7 - - TRBV7-9
CAIGTGEQETQYF TGTGCCATCGGAACAGGGGAACAAGAGACCCAGTACTTC TRBJ2-5 - TRBD1 TRBV10-3
CASSRGVLNEKLFF TGCGCCAGCAGCCGCGGGGTTCTTAATGAAAAACTGTTTTTT TRBJ1-4 once - TRBV4-1
CASSLDDLVVGYTF TGTGCCAGCTCACTCGACGACCTGGTTGTCGGCTACACCTTC TRBJ1-2 - - TRBV18
CASSLDPGTSGVTEEQFF TGTGCCAGCAGCTTAGACCCAGGGACTAGCGGGGTCACGGAGGAGCAGTTCTTC TRBJ2-1 - TRBD2 TRBV7-9
CASSQAGYTIYF TGTGCCAGCAGCCAAGCAGGTTACACCATATATTTT TRBJ1-3 few - TRBV4-2
CASGSPGANEKLFF TGTGCCAGCGGCAGTCCGGGAGCTAATGAAAAACTGTTTTTT TRBJ1-4 - - TRBV27
CASSTPGGYNYEQYF TGTGCCAGTAGTACCCCGGGAGGGTATAACTACGAGCAGTACTTC TRBJ2-7 - TRBD2 TRBV19
CASSFDGASTDTQYF TGTGCCAGCAGTTTTGACGGAGCTAGCACAGATACGCAGTATTTT TRBJ2-3 - - TRBV27
CASSSNAPHSGANVLTF TGTGCCAGCAGCTCAAACGCTCCCCACTCTGGGGCCAACGTCCTGACTTTC TRBJ2-6 - - TRBV5-6
CASSPQGQSNQPQHF TGTGCCAGCAGTCCCCAGGGACAGAGCAATCAGCCCCAGCATTTT TRBJ1-5 - TRBD1 TRBV2
CASSPPGGLSTDTQYF TGTGCCAGCTCACCACCGGGGGGGCTTAGCACAGATACGCAGTATTTT TRBJ2-3 - - TRBV18
CASSSLARGSSYEQYF TGTGCCAGTAGTTCCCTAGCGAGGGGGAGCTCCTACGAGCAGTACTTC TRBJ2-7 - - TRBV19
CASSYLPGGSTDTQYF TGTGCCAGCAGCTACCTGCCCGGTGGTAGCACAGATACGCAGTATTTT TRBJ2-3 - - TRBV7-9
CASSASPGNTEAFF TGTGCCAGCAGTGCCTCCCCTGGGAACACTGAAGCTTTCTTT TRBJ1-1 - - TRBV6-1
CASGVANTEAFF TGTGCCAGTGGCGTTGCGAACACTGAAGCTTTCTTT TRBJ1-1 - - TRBV27
CASSVPLGREGYNEQFF TGTGCCAGCAGTGTCCCATTGGGGCGGGAGGGGTACAATGAGCAGTTCTTC TRBJ2-1 - TRBD2 TRBV27
CASRPQGNYGYTF TGTGCCAGCAGGCCTCAGGGGAACTATGGCTACACCTTC TRBJ1-2 - - TRBV27
CASSLDKPSPLHF TGCGCCAGCAGCTTGGATAAGCCTTCACCCCTCCACTTT TRBJ1-6 - - TRBV5-1
CASKGQSYEQYF TGTGCCAGCAAAGGGCAGAGCTACGAGCAGTACTTC TRBJ2-7 - - TRBV2
CASSARQGSLAFF TGTGCCAGCAGCGCCCGACAGGGTAGTTTGGCTTTCTTT TRBJ1-1 once TRBD1 TRBV7-8
CSAPRGNTQYF TGCAGTGCCCCTAGGGGGAATACGCAGTATTTT TRBJ2-3 - - TRBV20-1
CASSVVSGNSGNTIYF TGTGCCAGCAGCGTAGTGTCGGGAAACTCTGGAAACACCATATATTTT TRBJ1-3 - - TRBV9
CASRSGQSWETQYF TGTGCCAGCAGGTCGGGACAGTCCTGGGAGACCCAGTACTTC TRBJ2-5 - TRBD1 TRBV2
CASSLMAGVMGF TGTGCCAGCAGTTTAATGGCGGGGGTTATGGGTTTC TRBJ2-7 once TRBD2 TRBV28
CASSIGGGWKTSYNEQFF TGTGCCAGTAGTATCGGCGGGGGGTGGAAAACATCATACAATGAGCAGTTCTTC TRBJ2-1 few TRBD2 TRBV19
CASSRSPGATPLNTEAFF TGTGCCAGCAGCAGGTCCCCAGGGGCGACGCCCCTCAACACTGAAGCTTTCTTT TRBJ1-1 - - TRBV21-1
CASSVGVRGNTIYF TGTGCCAGCAGCGTGGGGGTAAGGGGAAACACCATATATTTT TRBJ1-3 - - TRBV9